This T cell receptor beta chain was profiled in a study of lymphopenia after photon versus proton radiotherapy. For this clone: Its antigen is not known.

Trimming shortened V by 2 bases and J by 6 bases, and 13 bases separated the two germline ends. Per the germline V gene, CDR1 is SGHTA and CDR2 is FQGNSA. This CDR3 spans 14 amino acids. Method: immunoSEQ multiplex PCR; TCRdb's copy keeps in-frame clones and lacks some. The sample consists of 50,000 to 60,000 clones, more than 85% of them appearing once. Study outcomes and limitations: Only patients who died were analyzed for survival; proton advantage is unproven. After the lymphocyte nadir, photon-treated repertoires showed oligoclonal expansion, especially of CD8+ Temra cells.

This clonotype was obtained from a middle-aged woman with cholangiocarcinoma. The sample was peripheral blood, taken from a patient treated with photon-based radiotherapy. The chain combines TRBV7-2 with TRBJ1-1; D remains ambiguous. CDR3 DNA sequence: TGTGCCAGCAGCTTAACCCTCTTTATGTCTGAAGCTTTCTTT. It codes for CASSLTLFMSEAFF.